These 31 T cell receptor beta chains came from one sample sequenced in a study of a mutant IDH1 vaccine in newly diagnosed glioma. Some clones are missing from TCRdb's copy, which holds only in-frame ones; the method was immunoSEQ multiplex PCR. The sample shows around 26,000 clones, 85% to 95% of them seen only once. The sample's time point: baseline, week 1 (first vaccination visit). Specified treatment: pre-vaccination baseline after standard-of-care therapy. This material consisted of PBMCs, taken from a glioma patient treated with radiotherapy, temozolomide or both. The receptors were gathered from a man in his forties or fifties with glioma.

This chain uses TRBV7-2 with TRBJ2-7, with D maybe TRBD1 (6 bases). Between the trimmed V and J ends, which lost 3 bases and 0 bases, there was a span of 18 bases. In germline, CDR1 is SGHTA, CDR2 FQGNSA. The CDR3 has 17 amino acids. As DNA, the CDR3 is TGTGCCAGCAGCTTTTATTATACGGGACATGTCTCCTACGAGCAGTACTTC. This gives the protein CASSFYYTGHVSYEQYF. Based on the CDR3 plus reference TRBV7-2 and TRBJ2-7, the full variable domain is GAGVSQSPSNKVTEKGKDVELRCDPISGHTALYWYRQSLGQGLEFLIYFQGNSAPDKSGLPSDRFSAERTGGSVSTLTIQRTQQEDSAVYLCASSFYYTGHVSYEQYFGPGTRLTVT.

The rearrangement joins TRBV6-1 to TRBJ1-2; D ambiguous. Trimming removed 1 base at V and 5 bases at J, with 14 bases between. CDR1 is MNHNS and CDR2 is SASEGT in the germline V gene. This CDR3 is 15 amino acids long. In DNA form, the CDR3 reads TGTGCCAGCAGTGAAGATCACCGCCCGTGGTATGGCTACACCTTC. Translated, it gives CASSEDHRPWYGYTF.

This rearrangement joins TRBV7-3 to TRBJ2-2, with 7 nucleotides matching TRBD2. V lost 4 bases, J lost 6 bases, and 2 bases stayed unmatched. CDR3 length equals 13 residues. Looked up from germline, CDR1 is SGHTA and CDR2 is FQGTGA. CDR3 residues: CASSSTSAGELFF. The CDR3 DNA follows: TGTGCCAGCAGCTCTACTAGCGCCGGGGAGCTGTTTTTT.

The rearrangement uses TRBV7-8 and TRBJ2-1, with TRBD2 identical over 11 bases. Trimming took 6 bases from V and 7 from J; bases not matched to a gene: 8. Germline lookup yields CDR1 SGHVS and CDR2 FQNEAQ. The CDR3 has 15 residues. CDR3 nucleotides: TGTGCCAGCAGTTCGGGACTAGCGGTAGGGAATGAGCAGTTCTTC. The encoded protein is CASSSGLAVGNEQFF. Based on the CDR3 plus reference TRBV7-8 and TRBJ2-1, the full variable domain is GAGVSQSPRYKVAKRGQDVALRCDPISGHVSLFWYQQALGQGPEFLTYFQNEAQLDKSGLPSDRFFAERPEGSVSTLKIQRTQQEDSAVYLCASSSGLAVGNEQFFGPGTRLTVL.

This clone was found once. This sequence joins TRBV18 and TRBJ2-7; D is unclear. V was cut by 2 bases and J by 0 bases, with 5 bases left in between. Germline V lookup: CDR1 KGHSH, CDR2 LQKENI. The CDR3 covers 13 residues. CDR3 loop: CASSPELSYEQYF. The CDR3 DNA reads TGTGCCAGCTCACCAGAACTCTCCTACGAGCAGTACTTC.

The rearrangement joins TRBV4-1 to TRBJ2-3; weak D call: TRBD2 (5 bases). With 4 bases removed from V and 4 bases from J, the gap between germline ends came to 9 bases. Germline V gene data show CDR1 as MGHRA and CDR2 as YSYEKL. The CDR3 is 13 residues long. This chain's CDR3 is CASSPGFADTQYF. CDR3 nucleotides: TGCGCCAGCAGCCCGGGGTTTGCAGATACGCAGTATTTT.

The V and J genes are TRBV5-4 and TRBJ2-3; 10 nucleotides agree with TRBD2. Germline loops: CDR1 SGHNT, CDR2 YYREEE (reference sequence). V dropped 3 bases and J dropped 5; count of bases not matched to a gene: 3. The CDR3 has 14 residues. In DNA, the CDR3 is TGTGCCAGCAGCTCAGCGGGGGGGCAAGATACGCAGTATTTT. Translation: CASSSAGGQDTQYF.

The V call is TRBV6-1, the J call TRBJ1-2, with D maybe TRBD1 (5 bases). The CDR3 has 13 residues. Trimming stripped 7 bases from V and 7 bases from J, with 16 bases between. Germline assignment: CDR1 MNHNS and CDR2 SASEGT. As DNA, the CDR3 is TGTGCCAGCATCCCGGGGGGTATTGGTGGCTACACCTTC. Encoded protein: CASIPGGIGGYTF.

CDR3 sequence (DNA): TGTGCCAGCAGCCTTCGTGCAGCAAATGAAAAACTGTTTTTT. Encoded protein: CASSLRAANEKLFF. The V gene is TRBV7-6, the J gene TRBJ1-4, with no clear D. CDR3 length equals 14 residues. Germline lookup yields CDR1 SGHVS and CDR2 FNYEAQ. The V and J ends lost 5 bases and 5 bases respectively, with 12 bases between them.

The chain recombines TRBV21-1 with TRBJ2-3; the table's D call, TRBD2, was not checked against the DNA. TRBV21-1 represents a pseudogene. This CDR3 is 15 amino acids long. This chain's CDR3 is CASKGLAGGTDTQYF. Written as DNA, the CDR3 is TGTGCCAGCAAGGGGTTGGCGGGAGGCACAGATACGCAGTATTTT.

The genes are TRBV27 and TRBJ2-5; D is perhaps TRBD1 (6 bases). With the DNA end fitting TRBJ2-7 better, the J assignment may be wrong. CDR1 is MNHEY, CDR2 SMNVEV, per germline (reference sequence). The CDR3 is made up of 14 amino acids. The CDR3 spells CASTIMGALREQYF. In DNA form, the CDR3 reads TGTGCCAGCACCATCATGGGGGCACTCCGCGAGCAGTACTTC.

The V gene is TRBV10-3, the J gene TRBJ1-2; D ambiguous. Germline-derived CDR1 and CDR2 are ENHRY and SYGVKD. Between the trimmed V and J ends, which lost 8 bases and 2 bases, there was a span of 12 bases. The CDR3 has 13 residues. The CDR3 coding sequence is TGTGCCATCGACCCGTTGGCGAACTATGGCTACACCTTC. This codes for CAIDPLANYGYTF.

This chain joins TRBV7-6 and TRBJ2-5; a weak D match, TRBD2 (5 bases). The germline V gene encodes CDR1 SGHVS and CDR2 FNYEAQ. Between the trimmed V and J ends, which lost 0 bases and 5 bases, there was a span of 10 bases. The CDR3 sequence is 14 residues long. The CDR3 protein is CASSLAMGAETQYF. CDR3 DNA: TGTGCCAGCAGCTTAGCGATGGGAGCGGAGACCCAGTACTTC.

The V gene is TRBV10-3, the J gene TRBJ1-2; no definite D call. Looked up from germline, CDR1 is ENHRY and CDR2 is SYGVKD. The CDR3 consists of 13 residues. V dropped 8 bases and J dropped 6 bases, with 16 bases sitting between them. CDR3 DNA sequence: TGTGCCATCCGACCAGGTGGGGTGGATGGCTACACCTTC. Translated: CAIRPGGVDGYTF.

The V gene is TRBV27, the J gene TRBJ2-2, with D possibly TRBD2 on 6 matching bases. CDR3 length equals 12 residues. Trimming pared 3 bases from V and 7 bases from J, leaving 6 bases between. Germline-derived CDR1 and CDR2 are MNHEY and SMNVEV (reference sequence). For the CDR3, the DNA is TGTGCCAGCAGTTTGGGGGGCGGGGAGCTGTTTTTT. This gives the protein CASSLGGGELFF.

The J gene is TRBJ2-1, the V gene TRBV10-2, with D maybe TRBD1 (6 bases). CDR1 and CDR2 (germline): WSHSY, SAAADI. The V end lost 6 bases, the J end lost 9 bases, and 15 bases lay between the germline ends. This CDR3 has 13 amino acids. CDR3 residues: CASREAPGAEQFF. Here the CDR3 DNA reads TGCGCCAGCAGGGAAGCGCCAGGGGCTGAGCAGTTCTTC.

V gene TRBV30 combines with J gene TRBJ1-1, with D possibly being TRBD1 (6 bases). Germline CDR1 is GTSNPN and CDR2 is SVGIG (reference sequence). Trimming cost V 3 bases and J 2 bases, with 16 bases left between them. The CDR3 is made up of 15 amino acids. The CDR3 coding sequence is TGTGCCTGGAGGGGTTCGTACAGGGACAACACTGAAGCTTTCTTT. This gives the protein CAWRGSYRDNTEAFF.

The chain joins TRBV7-2 to TRBJ1-2; TRBD1 aligns across 8 bases. Per germline, CDR1 SGHTA and CDR2 FQGNSA. The CDR3 loop spans 17 amino acids. V was clipped by 2 bases and J by 1 base; unmatched bases: 9. DNA for the CDR3: TGTGCCAGCAGCTTAACGGCCAGGGGGCCTTTTAACTATGGCTACACCTTC. This encodes CASSLTARGPFNYGYTF.

The chain links TRBV30 to TRBJ2-5; 7 nucleotides align to TRBD1. Matching the DNA end better, TRBJ2-7 makes the J call doubtful. The germline gives CDR1 GTSNPN, CDR2 SVGIG (reference sequence). The CDR3 consists of 14 residues. The CDR3: CALDSLGTVYEQYF. CDR3 DNA: TGTGCCCTGGACTCCCTCGGGACAGTCTACGAGCAGTACTTC.

The rearrangement uses TRBV4-2 and TRBJ1-2, with D tentatively TRBD1 (5 bases). Germline loops: CDR1 LGHNA, CDR2 YNFKEQ. Trimming removed 0 bases from V and 2 bases from J, with 10 bases in between. The CDR3 totals 15 residues. CDR3: CASSQESGSNYGYTF. The CDR3 nucleotides are TGTGCCAGCAGCCAAGAGTCAGGGTCAAACTATGGCTACACCTTC.

This clone was counted once. This rearrangement joins TRBV6-6 to TRBJ2-1, with unresolved D. V gave up 0 bases and J gave up 7 bases, with 4 bases separating them. CDR3 length: 12 residues. Per germline, CDR1 MNHNY and CDR2 SVGAGI (reference sequence). The CDR3 spells CASSYSRNEQFF. The CDR3 DNA reads as TGTGCCAGCAGTTACTCGCGGAATGAGCAGTTCTTC.

V usage is TRBV30 and J usage is TRBJ1-1; TRBD1 is a possible D gene (5 bases). Germline lookup yields CDR1 GTSNPN and CDR2 SVGIG (reference sequence). The CDR3 is made up of 12 amino acids. V dropped 7 bases and J dropped 0 bases, with 9 bases sitting between them. The CDR3 DNA reads TGTGCCTCTGGACACTTGAACACTGAAGCTTTCTTT. Protein product: CASGHLNTEAFF. The full variable domain, its missing parts supplied by reference TRBV30 and TRBJ1-1, is SQTIHQWPATLVQPVGSPLSLECTVEGTSNPNLYWYRQAAGRGLQLLFYSVGIGQISSEVPQNLSASRPQDRQFILSSKKLLLSDSGFYLCASGHLNTEAFFGQGTRLTVV.

J is TRBJ2-7 and V is TRBV9; D unclear. The CDR3 covers 14 residues. The V end was cut by 0 bases, the J end by 1 base, with 8 bases between. CDR1 SGDLS and CDR2 YYNGEE come from the germline V gene. The CDR3 DNA follows: TGTGCCAGCAGCGTAGGTCACCTATCCTACGAGCAGTACTTC. Translating it yields CASSVGHLSYEQYF.

V gene TRBV29-1 combines with J gene TRBJ1-1; no clear D. CDR1 SQVTM and CDR2 ANQGSEA come from the germline V gene. This CDR3 region has 10 residues. V lost 4 bases and J lost 7, with 7 bases in between. CDR3 DNA sequence: TGCAGCGTTGCAAGACTTGAAGCTTTCTTT. This encodes CSVARLEAFF. The whole variable domain, remainder taken from reference TRBV29-1 and TRBJ1-1, is SAVISQKPSRDICQRGTSLTIQCQVDSQVTMMFWYRQQPGQSLTLIATANQGSEATYESGFVIDKFPISRPNLTFSTLTVSNMSPEDSSIYLCSVARLEAFFGQGTRLTVV.

CDR3 residues: CASSPRGYNSPLHF. In DNA form, the CDR3 reads TGTGCCAGCTCACCCCGGGGGTATAATTCACCCCTCCACTTT. V usage is TRBV18 and J usage is TRBJ1-6, with D tentatively TRBD1 (5 bases). Trimming shortened V by 3 bases and J by 4 bases, and 7 bases separated the two germline ends. CDR3 length: 14 residues. Germline V gene data show CDR1 as KGHSH and CDR2 as LQKENI.

J is TRBJ2-7 and V is TRBV7-8; possible D gene TRBD2, 5 bases. This CDR3 is built from 14 residues. The V and J ends lost 5 bases and 4 bases respectively, with 15 bases between them. The germline V gene has CDR1 SGHVS and CDR2 FQNEAQ. CDR3 sequence: CASSPNGVNYEQYF. The CDR3 DNA reads as TGTGCCAGCAGCCCAAACGGGGTAAATTACGAGCAGTACTTC.

The chain combines TRBV5-6 with TRBJ2-7, with 9 bases identical to TRBD2. After removal of 1 base from V and 1 base from J, the junction contained 3 bases not matched to a gene. The CDR3 totals 15 residues. CDR1 is SGHDT and CDR2 is YYEEEE in the germline V gene. DNA of the CDR3: TGTGCCAGCAGCTTGTGGCGGGAGGGGTCCTACGAGCAGTACTTC. Translated: CASSLWREGSYEQYF.

This chain uses TRBV12-5 with TRBJ1-4, with a possible D match to TRBD1 (6 bases). V was shortened by 4 bases and J by 6 bases, with 9 bases between the two germline ends. CDR1 and CDR2 from the germline V gene are LGHNT and FRNRAP. This CDR3 spans 13 amino acids. CDR3 sequence reads: CASGWGQYEKLFF. The CDR3 DNA is TGTGCTAGTGGTTGGGGGCAGTATGAAAAACTGTTTTTT.

This chain joins TRBV29-1 and TRBJ1-2, with TRBD1 matching over 10 bases. The ends lost 5 bases at V and 5 bases at J; junction bases unmatched: 5. CDR3 length equals 13 residues. Germline V lookup: CDR1 SQVTM, CDR2 ANQGSEA. The CDR3 loop is CSVSGTGVYGYTF. The CDR3 nucleotides are TGCAGCGTTTCCGGGACAGGGGTATATGGCTACACCTTC. Based on the CDR3 plus reference TRBV29-1 and TRBJ1-2, the full variable domain is SAVISQKPSRDICQRGTSLTIQCQVDSQVTMMFWYRQQPGQSLTLIATANQGSEATYESGFVIDKFPISRPNLTFSTLTVSNMSPEDSSIYLCSVSGTGVYGYTFGSGTRLTVV.

The rearrangement links TRBV7-8 to TRBJ2-1, with 11 bases matching TRBD2. CDR3 length equals 19 residues. Germline CDR1 SGHVS, CDR2 FQNEAQ. V was pared by 1 base and J by 5 bases, with 13 bases of the junction left unmatched. CDR3 in amino acids: CASSLEDSGGAGANNEQFF. CDR3 nucleotides: TGTGCCAGCAGCTTAGAGGATAGCGGGGGGGCCGGGGCTAACAATGAGCAGTTCTTC.

The chain carries TRBV6-5 and TRBJ1-6; D is undetermined. In germline, CDR1 is MNHEY, CDR2 SVGAGI. This CDR3 is built from 14 residues. Between the trimmed V and J ends, which lost 7 bases and 13 bases, there was a span of 20 bases. The CDR3 here is CASKSQPGIFPLHF. DNA for the CDR3: TGTGCCAGCAAGTCACAGCCCGGGATCTTCCCCCTCCACTTT.